This TCR beta chain was captured by sequencing in a study of cytomegalovirus exposure and HLA in healthy donors. CDR1 SEHNR and CDR2 FQNEAQ come from the germline V gene (reference sequence). This CDR3 contains 14 residues. Both 60 Vbeta primers and 13 Jbeta primers went into the PCR. The repertoire was sequenced with immunoSEQ multiplex PCR; TCRdb's copy has only in-frame clones and lacks some. There are approximately 150,000 clones in the sample; about two thirds occur only once, and 1.6% lies in the top ten. On this clone itself: At one end the junction does not follow the germline gene, possibly because of a read error.

The rearrangement uses TRBV7-9 and TRBJ2-4; maybe TRBD2 (6 bases). Sequencing was done on a sample of PBMCs. This TCR derives from a woman aged 18-29 years in good health and CMV-seronegative. CDR3 nucleotide sequence: TGTGCCAGCAGCTTAGGGCGGGAACGAAACAGTCAGTACTTC. Translation: CASSLGRERNSQYF.